Listed here are 26 T cell receptor beta chains from one sample, sequenced in a study of breast tumors, draining lymph nodes, adjacent tissues. TCRdb re-called the multiplex PCR reads through MiXCR, storing one row per CDR3 protein. The data hold roughly 32,000 distinct CDR3 sequences, with 35% to 45% observed a single time. Sequenced sample: breast tumor tissue. The source is a female donor with breast cancer. Some clones in this sample may be carry-over from other donors' samples.

This clonotype was observed many times. The V gene is TRBV20-1, the J gene TRBJ2-1; maybe TRBD1 (5 bases). Germline CDR1 DFQATT, CDR2 SNEGSKA (reference sequence). This CDR3 comprises 13 residues. Trimming removed 1 base at V and 7 bases at J, with 11 bases between. CDR3 coding DNA: TGCAGTGCTAGAGCCCCACAGGCGAATGAGCAGTTCTTC. Its translation: CSARAPQANEQFF.

This clonotype was seen only a few times. The rearrangement links TRBV6-2 or TRBV6-3 to TRBJ1-2; 7 nucleotides line up with TRBD1. The length of the CDR3 is 13 residues. J lost 6 bases, V lost 5 bases, and 6 bases had no gene match. Germline loops: CDR1 MNHEY, CDR2 SVGEGT. As DNA, the CDR3 is TGTGCCAGCAGTAGGGACAGCGGGGATGGCTACACCTTC. It is translated as CASSRDSGDGYTF.

As for this clonotype: A read error may produce the germline difference seen at one junction end. V is TRBV20-1 and J is TRBJ1-6, with TRBD1 matching 9 bases. The germline V gene has CDR1 DFQATT and CDR2 SNEGSKA (reference sequence). The length of the CDR3 is 16 residues. The CDR3 bases are TGCAGTGCTAGAGCGGCGAGACAGGGGGGATATTCCCCCCTCCACTTT. Translation gives CSARAARQGGYSPLHF.

In this sample, this clonotype turned up many times. Germline is not matched at one junction end, which may reflect a read error. The chain combines TRBV15 with TRBJ2-1, with 9 bases that match TRBD1. Germline-derived CDR1 and CDR2 are LNHNV and YYDKDF (reference sequence). CDR3 length: 15 amino acids. Written as DNA, the CDR3 is TGTGCCACCAGCAGCGGGACAGGGTACTACAGTGAGCAGTTCTTC. Translated: CATSSGTGYYSEQFF.

This clonotype was seen at least ten times. The chain has TRBV11-2 and TRBJ2-5, with TRBD2 identical over 8 bases. J lost 5 bases, V lost 0 bases, and 11 bases had no gene match. This CDR3 spans 17 amino acids. Germline V gene sequence: CDR1 SGHAT, CDR2 FQNNGV. The CDR3: CASSLDGLGREGETQYF. The CDR3, as DNA: TGTGCCAGCAGCTTAGACGGTCTCGGGAGGGAGGGGGAGACCCAGTACTTC.

V gene TRBV11-1 combines with J gene TRBJ2-5; no clear D gene. The CDR3 extends over 13 amino acids. Trimming cost V 2 bases and J 5 bases, with 9 bases left between them. Germline CDR1 and CDR2: SGHAT and FQDESV (reference sequence). In nucleotides, the CDR3 is TGTGCCAGCAGCTTATCGTTGGGGGAGACCCAGTACTTC. Residues: CASSLSLGETQYF.

This clonotype was seen at least ten times. This chain joins TRBV10-3 and TRBJ2-7; a weak D match, TRBD2 (5 bases). The CDR3 is 17 amino acids. CDR1 and CDR2 from the germline V gene are ENHRY and SYGVKD. The V and J ends lost 0 bases and 4 bases respectively, with 19 bases between them. The CDR3, as DNA: TGTGCCATCAGTGAGTCGACCGGCGGGCGCACACGGTACGAGCAGTACTTC. Translated, it gives CAISESTGGRTRYEQYF.

This chain connects TRBV4-1 to TRBJ2-3, with 15 positions matching TRBD2. V was clipped by 2 bases and J by 1 base; unmatched bases: 7. Germline V gene sequence: CDR1 MGHRA, CDR2 YSYEKL. The CDR3 length is 19 residues. The CDR3 bases are TGCGCCAGCAGCCAAAAGGGACTAGCGGGAGGTCCCGGCACAGATACGCAGTATTTT. Encoded protein: CASSQKGLAGGPGTDTQYF.

Ten or more counts support this clonotype. The chain recombines TRBV12-3 or TRBV12-4 with TRBJ2-5; D possibly uses TRBD1 or TRBD2 (6 bases each). CDR3 length equals 14 residues. V was cut by 5 bases and J by 5 bases, with 15 bases left in between. DNA for the CDR3: TGTGCCAGCAGTATTCGAGGGGGGCGGGAGACCCAGTACTTC. Translating it yields CASSIRGGRETQYF.

V usage is TRBV20-1 and J usage is TRBJ1-2; a weak D match, TRBD1 (5 bases). There are 11 residues in the CDR3. Germline-derived CDR1 and CDR2 are DFQATT and SNEGSKA (reference sequence). CDR3 residues: CGTAFGYGYTF. CDR3 in DNA: TGCGGGACGGCCTTTGGCTATGGCTACACCTTC.

This chain connects TRBV3-1 to TRBJ2-5; D is possibly TRBD2 (6 bases). Trimming pared 3 bases from V and 4 bases from J, leaving 12 bases between. Germline CDR1 reads LGHDT; CDR2 reads YNNKEL (reference sequence). The CDR3 runs to 14 residues. The CDR3 loop is CASSHPGVSETQYF. The CDR3 nucleotides read TGTGCCAGCAGCCACCCGGGGGTATCAGAGACCCAGTACTTC.

This clonotype was recorded once. The J gene is TRBJ2-3, the V gene TRBV7-6, with unresolved D. Germline values: CDR1 SGHVS, CDR2 FNYEAQ. V lost 6 bases and J 1 base, leaving 11 bases between the germline ends. The length of the CDR3 is 14 residues. The CDR3 here is CASRSSRGTDTQYF. CDR3 coding DNA: TGTGCCAGCAGGTCCTCCCGGGGCACAGATACGCAGTATTTT.

This clonotype was found many times. The V call is TRBV2, the J call TRBJ1-2; 8 bases line up with TRBD1. The CDR3 is 16 amino acids. V gave up 5 bases and J gave up 1 base; unmatched junction bases: 9. Germline CDR1 is SNHLY and CDR2 is FYNNEI. The CDR3 here is CASSPDRASLNYGYTF. The CDR3 coding sequence is TGTGCCAGCAGTCCGGACAGGGCTTCCCTTAACTATGGCTACACCTTC.

This clonotype was recorded at least ten times. The V and J genes are TRBV12-3 or TRBV12-4 and TRBJ2-5, with TRBD2 matching over 11 bases. V dropped 4 bases and J dropped 7; count of bases not matched to a gene: 5. The CDR3 is 14 residues long. As DNA, the CDR3 is TGTGCCAGCAGTTCCCTAGCGGGAGGATCGACCCAGTACTTC. Its translation is CASSSLAGGSTQYF.

This clonotype has a count of ten or more. V is TRBV4-1 and J is TRBJ2-1, with 7 nucleotides matching TRBD1. The CDR3 contains 17 residues. Trimming took 6 bases from V and 10 from J; bases not matched to a gene: 21. The germline gives CDR1 MGHRA, CDR2 YSYEKL. CDR3 protein: CASSLDPPTGFVEEQFF. CDR3 bases: TGCGCCAGCAGTCTAGACCCCCCGACAGGGTTTGTGGAGGAGCAGTTCTTC.

This clonotype was recorded many times. This chain links TRBV7-6 with TRBJ2-1; D is perhaps TRBD1 (6 bases). Trimming removed 5 bases from V and 10 bases from J, with 15 bases in between. The CDR3 runs 13 residues. Looked up from germline, CDR1 is SGHVS and CDR2 is FNYEAQ. DNA of the CDR3: TGTGCCAGCAGCATAAAACAGGGATCCGAGCAGTTCTTC. It specifies CASSIKQGSEQFF.

This clonotype was detected a few times. The chain joins TRBV9 to TRBJ2-7; tentative D call: TRBD1 (6 bases). Germline V CDR1 and CDR2: SGDLS, YYNGEE. V gave up 0 bases and J gave up 2 bases, with 9 bases separating them. CDR3 length: 14 amino acids. The CDR3 reads CASSVGDTAYEQYF. In nucleotides, the CDR3 is TGTGCCAGCAGCGTAGGGGACACCGCCTACGAGCAGTACTTC.

The J gene is TRBJ2-2, the V gene TRBV27; maybe TRBD2 (6 bases). The CDR3 spans 14 residues. Germline CDR1 is MNHEY and CDR2 is SMNVEV (reference sequence). With 2 bases removed from V and 5 bases from J, the gap between germline ends came to 9 bases. CDR3 region: CASSLEGRTGELFF. The CDR3 DNA reads TGTGCCAGCAGTTTAGAGGGGAGGACCGGGGAGCTGTTTTTT.

Turning to this clonotype: Mismatch with germline at one junction end may stem from a read error. The rearrangement uses TRBV7-7 and TRBJ2-5; tentative D call: TRBD2 (6 bases). The CDR3 contains 15 residues. CDR1 and CDR2 (germline): SSHAT, FNYEAQ (reference sequence). CDR3: CASSLGAGELETQYF. Written as DNA, the CDR3 is TGTGCTAGCAGCTTAGGAGCGGGCGAACTAGAGACCCAGTACTTC.

This clonotype was recorded at least ten times. The chain is built from TRBV5-1 and TRBJ2-2; 9 positions agree with TRBD1. Germline trimming cut 5 bases from V and 10 bases from J; bases unmatched to any gene: 9. The germline V gene has CDR1 SGHRS and CDR2 YFSETQ. The CDR3 consists of 14 residues. CDR3 coding DNA: TGCGCCAGCAGTTGGACAGGGGTGGGCGCGGAGCTGTTTTTT. It translates to CASSWTGVGAELFF. The full variable domain, in which reference TRBV5-1 and TRBJ2-2 provide the parts outside the CDR3, is KAGVTQTPRYLIKTRGQQVTLSCSPISGHRSVSWYQQTPGQGLQFLFEYFSETQRNKGNFPGRFSGRQFSNSRSEMNVSTLELGDSALYLCASSWTGVGAELFFGEGSRLTVL.

V and J are TRBV6-1 and TRBJ2-3; D uncertain. Looked up from germline, CDR1 is MNHNS and CDR2 is SASEGT. Trimming shortened V by 4 bases and J by 6 bases, and 11 bases separated the two germline ends. The CDR3 is 13 residues long. In DNA, the CDR3 is TGTGCCAGCAGTGGTAAGGTGCCTGATACGCAGTATTTT. This gives the protein CASSGKVPDTQYF.

In its sample, this clonotype was seen many times. This rearrangement joins TRBV24-1 to TRBJ2-1; D possibly corresponds to TRBD1 (6 bases). Per the germline V gene, CDR1 is KGHDR and CDR2 is SFDVKD. V lost 3 bases and J lost 5, with 13 bases in between. The CDR3 sequence is 15 residues long. Here the CDR3 DNA reads TGTGCCACCAGTGATCGAGGACAGACTAACAATGAGCAGTTCTTC. It specifies CATSDRGQTNNEQFF.

This clonotype was counted many times. The chain links TRBV20-1 to TRBJ2-5, with a weak D call TRBD2 (6 bases). Looked up from germline, CDR1 is DFQATT and CDR2 is SNEGSKA (reference sequence). V was cut by 0 bases and J by 5 bases, with 10 bases left in between. This CDR3 comprises 13 residues. CDR3 nucleotides: TGCAGTGCTAGAGAAGGAGGAGGGGAGACCCAGTACTTC. This sequence encodes CSAREGGGETQYF.

This clonotype occurred a few times. DNA of the CDR3: TGTGCCAGCAGTTATGCGTACATTCAGTACTTC. Amino acid sequence: CASSYAYIQYF. The V gene is TRBV6-2 or TRBV6-3, the J gene TRBJ2-4; D unresolved. Trimming stripped 3 bases from V and 8 bases from J, with 5 bases between. CDR1 MNHEY and CDR2 SVGEGT come from the germline V gene. CDR3 size: 11 residues.

The table lists this clonotype with many counts. J is TRBJ2-7 and V is TRBV20-1; 8 bases line up with TRBD1. V was pared by 5 bases and J by 3 bases, with 6 bases of the junction left unmatched. CDR3 length equals 13 residues. Germline lookup yields CDR1 DFQATT and CDR2 SNEGSKA (reference sequence). In DNA form, the CDR3 reads TGCAGTGCTCCCAGGACAGGGAACTACGAGCAGTACTTC. Encoded protein: CSAPRTGNYEQYF.

This clonotype was seen ten or more times. The chain has TRBV10-1 and TRBJ2-1; D is perhaps TRBD2 (5 bases). V was trimmed by 4 bases and J by 2 bases, leaving 9 bases between them. Germline loops: CDR1 WNHNN, CDR2 SYGVQD (reference sequence). There are 14 residues in the CDR3. CDR3 loop: CASSARGAYNEQFF. Here the CDR3 DNA reads TGCGCCAGCAGTGCCCGGGGTGCCTACAATGAGCAGTTCTTC.